Sequencing of this TCR beta chain was carried out in a study of blood T cell repertoires in COVID-19. The CDR3 is 14 residues long. The ends lost 3 bases at V and 9 bases at J; junction bases unmatched: 2. CDR1 and CDR2 (germline): SEHNR, FQNEAQ (reference sequence). Original processing notes: Reference gene primer amplification gave estimated nucleated cell counts. The protocol was immunoSEQ multiplex PCR, while the TCRdb copy is restricted to in-frame clones and leaves out a portion. The V and J calls and clone size were taken over from that table, and D and trimming were inferred from the DNA. The sample includes around 200,000 clones, 80% of them seen just once. A single count supports this clone.

The sequence derives from a woman in her sixties or seventies with acute or convalescent COVID-19. The specimen was peripheral blood. The chain employs TRBV7-9 and TRBJ2-3; the match to TRBD2 covers 14 bases. The CDR3 sequence is CASSLGLAGETQYF. The CDR3 coding sequence is TGTGCCAGCAGCTTGGGACTAGCGGGAGAAACGCAGTATTTT.